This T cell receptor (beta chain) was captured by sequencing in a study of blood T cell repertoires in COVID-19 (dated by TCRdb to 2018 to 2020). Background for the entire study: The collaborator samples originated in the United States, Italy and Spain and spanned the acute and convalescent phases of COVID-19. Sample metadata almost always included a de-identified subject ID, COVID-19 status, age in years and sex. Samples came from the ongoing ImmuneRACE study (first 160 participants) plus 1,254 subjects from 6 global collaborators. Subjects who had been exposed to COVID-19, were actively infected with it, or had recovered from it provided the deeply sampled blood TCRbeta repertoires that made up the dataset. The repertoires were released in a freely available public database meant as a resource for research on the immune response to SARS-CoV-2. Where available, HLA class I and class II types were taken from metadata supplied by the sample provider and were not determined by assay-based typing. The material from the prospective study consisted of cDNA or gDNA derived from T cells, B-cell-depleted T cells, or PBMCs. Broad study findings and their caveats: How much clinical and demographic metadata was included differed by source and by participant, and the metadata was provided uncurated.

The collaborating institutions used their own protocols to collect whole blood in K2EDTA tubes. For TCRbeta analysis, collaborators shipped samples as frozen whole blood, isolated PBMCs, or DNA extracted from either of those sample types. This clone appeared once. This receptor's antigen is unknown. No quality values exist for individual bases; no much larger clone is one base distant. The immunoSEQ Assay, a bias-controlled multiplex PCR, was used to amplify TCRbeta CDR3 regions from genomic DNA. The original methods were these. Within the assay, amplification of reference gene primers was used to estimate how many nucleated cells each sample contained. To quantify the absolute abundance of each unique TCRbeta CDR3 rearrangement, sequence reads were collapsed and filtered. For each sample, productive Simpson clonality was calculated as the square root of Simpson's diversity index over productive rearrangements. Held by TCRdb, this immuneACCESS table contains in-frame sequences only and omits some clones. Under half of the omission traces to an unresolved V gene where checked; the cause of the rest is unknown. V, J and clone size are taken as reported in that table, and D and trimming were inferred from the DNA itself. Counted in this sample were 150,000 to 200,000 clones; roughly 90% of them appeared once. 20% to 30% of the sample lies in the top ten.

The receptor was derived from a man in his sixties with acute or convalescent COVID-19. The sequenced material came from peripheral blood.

CDR3 region: CASSHTSGGAYEQFF. The nucleotide sequence is given as TGTGCCAGCAGCCATACTAGCGGGGGGGCCTATGAGCAGTTCTTC. Rearrangement joined TRBV7-9 to TRBJ2-1; TRBD2 fits 13 bases in the junction. Looking up the germline V gene (reference sequence) yields CDR1 SEHNR and CDR2 FQNEAQ. Trimming leaves V shorter by 5 bases and J shorter by 8 bases, with the junction holding 6 bases beyond the gene matches. The CDR3 covers 15 residues, taking in both the cysteine and the phenylalanine. Solely the CDR3 DNA is kept, with 45 bases framed from the first base.